Sequencing of this T cell receptor beta chain was carried out in a study of a mutant IDH1 vaccine in newly diagnosed glioma. The wider study: Each patient was administered eight vaccinations, scheduled in weeks 1, 3, 5, 7, 11, 15, 19 and 23. Among treated patients, about 62% were male and about 40% female, and mean age was about 41 years. Previous treatment comprised radiotherapy, temozolomide, or both, mostly both.

On this clone itself: The antigen is undetermined.

Specified time point: week 5, during vaccination. The content of each vaccine dose was 300 ug of mutant IDH1 20-mer peptide, and topical imiquimod accompanied it. Libraries were prepared by immunoSEQ multiplex PCR; TCRdb keeps only in-frame clonotypes and omits some of them. The sample has more than 25,000 clones, roughly 87% seen once. This specimen was peripheral blood mononuclear cells (PBMCs), taken from a glioma patient whose treatment included an IDH1 peptide vaccine. This receptor was taken from a woman between 40 and 55 years old with glioma. Some clones in this sample may be carry-over from other donors' samples.

Written as DNA, the CDR3 is TGTGCCAGCAGCTTAGGGCTGGGTAGCGGCTACAATGAGCAGTTCTTC. It specifies CASSLGLGSGYNEQFF. The chain uses TRBV7-6 and TRBJ2-1; weak D call: TRBD2 (6 bases). Germline values: CDR1 SGHVS, CDR2 FNYEAQ. This CDR3 has 16 amino acids. Trimming cost V 1 base and J 3 bases, with 13 bases left between them.